The next 8 T cell receptor beta chains were all read from a single sample in a study of cytomegalovirus exposure and HLA in healthy donors. The PCR ran on 60 Vbeta and 13 Jbeta primers. Sequenced by immunoSEQ multiplex PCR; TCRdb stores in-frame clones only, minus some. The table for this sample gives around 200,000 clones. The sequencing input was PBMCs. The receptor set was obtained from a girl aged 2 to 9 in good health and CMV-seropositive.

The rearrangement links TRBV10-2 to TRBJ1-2, with a possible D match to TRBD1 (6 bases). CDR1 WSHSY and CDR2 SAAADI come from the germline V gene. The CDR3 runs 14 residues. V shed 2 bases and J shed 6 bases, with 13 bases lying between them. The CDR3 DNA follows: TGCGCCAGCAGTGAGCCACAGGGTTTTAATGGCTACACCTTC. Protein: CASSEPQGFNGYTF.

The chain has TRBV19 and TRBJ2-7; possibly TRBD1 for D (5 bases). Germline CDR1 LNHDA, CDR2 SQIVND (reference sequence). The V end lost 4 bases, the J end lost 0 bases, and 10 bases lay between the germline ends. CDR3 length: 14 residues. CDR3: CASSNLDSSYEQYF. In DNA form, the CDR3 reads TGTGCCAGTAGTAATTTAGACAGCTCCTACGAGCAGTACTTC.

As regards this clone: Compared with germline, one end of the junction differs, possibly owing to a read error. CDR3 nucleotides: TGTGCCAGCAGCTTGAAGGGACTCTCCAACAATGAGCAGTTCTTC. Encoded protein: CASSLKGLSNNEQFF. The chain joins TRBV5-4 to TRBJ2-1; possibly TRBD2 for D (6 bases). Looked up from germline, CDR1 is SGHNT and CDR2 is YYREEE (reference sequence). CDR3 length: 15 amino acids.

The rearrangement uses TRBV7-9 and TRBJ1-5; tentative D call: TRBD1 (6 bases). Trimming took 1 base from V and 10 from J, leaving 11 bases between them. The CDR3 runs to 13 residues. In germline, CDR1 is SEHNR, CDR2 FQNEAQ (reference sequence). CDR3 DNA: TGTGCCAGCAGCTTAGAGGGGGGGGGACCCCAGCATTTT. It codes for CASSLEGGGPQHF.

The chain has TRBV10-2 and TRBJ2-1; 14 bases are shared with TRBD2. V shed 6 bases and J 6 bases; nucleotides not matched to a gene: 10. Germline V gene lookup returns CDR1 WSHSY and CDR2 SAAADI. CDR3 size: 17 residues. CDR3 region: CASRGLAGAPEGNEQFF. For the CDR3, the DNA is TGCGCCAGCAGGGGACTAGCGGGAGCCCCTGAGGGCAATGAGCAGTTCTTC.

The chain links TRBV10-3 to TRBJ1-2, with TRBD1 as a possible D gene (6 bases). The CDR3 is 15 residues long. With 2 bases removed from V and 2 bases from J, the gap between germline ends came to 12 bases. Germline V gene sequence: CDR1 ENHRY, CDR2 SYGVKD. The CDR3 coding sequence is TGTGCCATCAGTGAGCGACAGGTCGTCAACTATGGCTACACCTTC. This gives the protein CAISERQVVNYGYTF.

The gene calls are TRBV29-1 and TRBJ2-7; 8 nucleotides line up with TRBD1. The CDR3 is 13 residues long. Trimming took 8 bases from V and 6 from J; bases not matched to a gene: 12. CDR1 is SQVTM, CDR2 ANQGSEA, per germline. This chain's CDR3 is CSTRTGLTGEQYF. CDR3 nucleotides: TGCAGCACAAGGACAGGGTTGACGGGCGAGCAGTACTTC.

The gene calls are TRBV28 and TRBJ2-7; possible D gene TRBD1, 6 bases. Trimming removed 1 base from V and 2 bases from J, with 9 bases in between. This CDR3 comprises 14 residues. CDR1 is MDHEN, CDR2 SYDVKM, per germline. CDR3 in amino acids: CASSLFGGAYEQYF. The CDR3 DNA reads as TGTGCCAGCAGTTTATTTGGGGGCGCCTACGAGCAGTACTTC.